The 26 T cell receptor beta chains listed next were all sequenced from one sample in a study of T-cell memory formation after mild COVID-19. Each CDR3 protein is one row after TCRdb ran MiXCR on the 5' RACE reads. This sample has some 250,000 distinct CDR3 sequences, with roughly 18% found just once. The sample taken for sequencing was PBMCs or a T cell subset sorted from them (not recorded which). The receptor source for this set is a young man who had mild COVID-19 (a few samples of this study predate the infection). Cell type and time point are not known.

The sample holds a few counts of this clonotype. The CDR3 sequence is CASSFSTAWEETQYF. The DNA for the CDR3 is TGTGCCAGCAGCTTTAGTACCGCCTGGGAGGAGACCCAGTACTTC. The chain joins TRBV7-7 to TRBJ2-5, with D perhaps TRBD2 (5 bases). This CDR3 has 15 amino acids. Trimming took 3 bases from V and 5 from J, leaving 16 bases between them. CDR1 is SSHAT and CDR2 is FNYEAQ in the germline V gene (reference sequence).

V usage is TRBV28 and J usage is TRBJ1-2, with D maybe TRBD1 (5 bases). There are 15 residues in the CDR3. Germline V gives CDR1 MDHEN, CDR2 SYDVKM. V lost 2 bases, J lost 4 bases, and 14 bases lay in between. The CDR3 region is CASSLGSRQIYGYTF. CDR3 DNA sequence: TGTGCCAGCAGTTTAGGGTCCAGACAGATCTATGGCTACACCTTC.

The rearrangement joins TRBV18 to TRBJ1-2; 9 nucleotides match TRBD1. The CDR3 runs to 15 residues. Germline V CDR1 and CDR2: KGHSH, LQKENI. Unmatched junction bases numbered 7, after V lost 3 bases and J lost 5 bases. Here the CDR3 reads CASSPETGGGYGYTF. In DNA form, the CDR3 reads TGTGCCAGCTCACCCGAGACAGGGGGAGGATATGGCTACACCTTC.

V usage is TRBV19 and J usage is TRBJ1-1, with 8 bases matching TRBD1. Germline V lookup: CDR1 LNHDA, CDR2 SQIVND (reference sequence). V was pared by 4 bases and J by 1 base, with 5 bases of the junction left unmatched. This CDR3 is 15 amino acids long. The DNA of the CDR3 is TGTGCCAGTAGTAGCCCGGGACAGGCGAACACTGAAGCTTTCTTT. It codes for CASSSPGQANTEAFF.

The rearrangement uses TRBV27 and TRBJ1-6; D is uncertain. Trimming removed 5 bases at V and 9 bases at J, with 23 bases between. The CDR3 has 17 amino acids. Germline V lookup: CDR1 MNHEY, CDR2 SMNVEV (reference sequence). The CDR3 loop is CASSRTLIEGVGSPLHF. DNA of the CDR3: TGTGCCAGCAGTCGTACGTTGATTGAGGGCGTGGGTTCACCCCTCCACTTT.

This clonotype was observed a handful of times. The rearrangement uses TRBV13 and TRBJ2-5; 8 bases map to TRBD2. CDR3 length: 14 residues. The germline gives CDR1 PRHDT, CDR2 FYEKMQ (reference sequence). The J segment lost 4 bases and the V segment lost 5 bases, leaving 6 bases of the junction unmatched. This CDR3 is CASSAGGAGETQYF. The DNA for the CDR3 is TGTGCCAGCAGCGCCGGGGGGGCCGGAGAGACCCAGTACTTC.

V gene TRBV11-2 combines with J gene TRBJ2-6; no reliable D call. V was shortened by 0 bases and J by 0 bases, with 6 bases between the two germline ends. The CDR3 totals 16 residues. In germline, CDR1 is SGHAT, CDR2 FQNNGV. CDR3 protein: CASSLDSPSGANVLTF. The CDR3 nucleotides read TGTGCCAGCAGCTTAGATTCCCCCTCTGGGGCCAACGTCCTGACTTTC.

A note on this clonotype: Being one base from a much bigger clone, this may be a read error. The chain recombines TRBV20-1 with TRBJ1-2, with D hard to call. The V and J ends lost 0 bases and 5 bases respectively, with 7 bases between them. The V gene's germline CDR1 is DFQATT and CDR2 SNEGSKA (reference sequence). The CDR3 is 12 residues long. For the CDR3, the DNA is TGCAGTGCTAGAGACACCTTATATGGCTACACCTTC. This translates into CSARDTLYGYTF.

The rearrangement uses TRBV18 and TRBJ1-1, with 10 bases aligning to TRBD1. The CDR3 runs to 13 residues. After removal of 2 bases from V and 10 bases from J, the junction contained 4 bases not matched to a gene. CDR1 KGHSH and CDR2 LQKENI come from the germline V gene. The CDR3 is CASSPSDRGVAFF. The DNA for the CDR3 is TGTGCCAGCTCACCATCGGACAGGGGGGTAGCTTTCTTT. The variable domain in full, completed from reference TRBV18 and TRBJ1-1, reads NAGVMQNPRHLVRRRGQEARLRCSPMKGHSHVYWYRQLPEEGLKFMVYLQKENIIDESGMPKERFSAEFPKEGPSILRIQQVVRGDSAAYFCASSPSDRGVAFFGQGTRLTVV.

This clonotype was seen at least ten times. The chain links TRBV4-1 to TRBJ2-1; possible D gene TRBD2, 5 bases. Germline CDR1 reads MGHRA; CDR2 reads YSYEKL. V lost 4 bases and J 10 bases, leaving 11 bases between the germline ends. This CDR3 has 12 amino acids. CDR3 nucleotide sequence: TGCGCCAGCAGCCGGAGCGGCCGCGAGCAGTTCTTC. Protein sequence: CASSRSGREQFF.

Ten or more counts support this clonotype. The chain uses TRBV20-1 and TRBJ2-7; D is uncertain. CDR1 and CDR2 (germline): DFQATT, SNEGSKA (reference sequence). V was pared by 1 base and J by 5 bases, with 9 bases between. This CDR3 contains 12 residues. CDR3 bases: TGCAGTGCTAGAGGGCCCGGCGACGAGCAGTACTTC. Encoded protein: CSARGPGDEQYF.

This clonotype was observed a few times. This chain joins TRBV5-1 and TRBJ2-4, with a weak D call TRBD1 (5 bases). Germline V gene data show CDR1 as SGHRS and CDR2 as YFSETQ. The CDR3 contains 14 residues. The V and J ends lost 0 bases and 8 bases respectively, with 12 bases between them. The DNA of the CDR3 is TGCGCCAGCAGCTTGGATACAGGAGCCCACATTCAGTACTTC. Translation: CASSLDTGAHIQYF.

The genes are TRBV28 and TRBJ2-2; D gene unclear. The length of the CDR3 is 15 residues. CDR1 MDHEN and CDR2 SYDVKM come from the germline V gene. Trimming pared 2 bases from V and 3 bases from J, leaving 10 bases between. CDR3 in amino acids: CASSLAAGYTGELFF. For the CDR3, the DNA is TGTGCCAGCAGTTTAGCGGCTGGCTACACCGGGGAGCTGTTTTTT.

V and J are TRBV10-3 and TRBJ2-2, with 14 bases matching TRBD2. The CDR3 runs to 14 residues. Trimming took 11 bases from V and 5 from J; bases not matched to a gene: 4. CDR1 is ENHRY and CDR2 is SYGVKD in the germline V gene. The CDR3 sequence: CAAGLAGETGELFF. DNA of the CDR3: TGTGCCGCGGGACTAGCGGGGGAAACCGGGGAGCTGTTTTTT.

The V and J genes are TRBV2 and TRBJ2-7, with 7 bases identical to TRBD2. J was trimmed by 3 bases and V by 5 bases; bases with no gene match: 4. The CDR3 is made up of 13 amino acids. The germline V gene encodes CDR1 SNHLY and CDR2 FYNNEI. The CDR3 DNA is TGTGCCAGCAGTCCCGCGGGGGTCTACGAGCAGTACTTC. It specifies CASSPAGVYEQYF. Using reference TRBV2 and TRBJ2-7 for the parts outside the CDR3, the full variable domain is EPEVTQTPSHQVTQMGQEVILRCVPISNHLYFYWYRQILGQKVEFLVSFYNNEISEKSEIFDDQFSVERPDGSNFTLKIRSTKLEDSAMYFCASSPAGVYEQYFGPGTRLTVT.

In DNA form, the CDR3 reads TGCAGTGCTAGTCGGGGGGGCAGGGAGACCCAGTACTTC. Translation gives CSASRGGRETQYF. V usage is TRBV20-1 and J usage is TRBJ2-5; TRBD2 aligns across 8 bases. With 3 bases clipped from V and 5 bases from J, the junction kept 5 bases outside the gene matches. Germline loops: CDR1 DFQATT, CDR2 SNEGSKA (reference sequence). There are 13 residues in the CDR3.

CDR3 in amino acids: CASSQATEYGYTF. CDR3 nucleotide sequence: TGCGCCAGCAGCCAAGCAACCGAATATGGCTACACCTTC. The chain has TRBV4-1 and TRBJ1-2; D gene ambiguous. Per the germline V gene, CDR1 is MGHRA and CDR2 is YSYEKL. V was clipped by 1 base and J by 5 bases, with 8 bases between them. This CDR3 contains 13 residues.

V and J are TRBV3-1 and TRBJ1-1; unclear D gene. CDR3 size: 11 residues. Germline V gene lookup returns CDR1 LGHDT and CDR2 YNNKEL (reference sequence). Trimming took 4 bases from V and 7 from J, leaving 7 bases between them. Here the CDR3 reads CASSRLDEAFF. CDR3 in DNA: TGTGCCAGCAGCCGCCTGGATGAAGCTTTCTTT.

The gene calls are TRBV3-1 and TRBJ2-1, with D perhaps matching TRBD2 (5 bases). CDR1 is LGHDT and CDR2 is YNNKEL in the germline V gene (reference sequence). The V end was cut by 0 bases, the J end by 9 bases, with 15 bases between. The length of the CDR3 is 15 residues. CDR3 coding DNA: TGTGCCAGCAGCCAAGAAGGACTGGCGTTTAGTGAGCAGTTCTTC. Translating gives CASSQEGLAFSEQFF.

The DNA for the CDR3 is TGTGCCAGCGCAAATTGGGGACAGACAGATACGCAGTATTTT. Translating it yields CASANWGQTDTQYF. The chain carries TRBV6-1 and TRBJ2-3; TRBD1 matches at 7 bases. CDR1 is MNHNS, CDR2 SASEGT, per germline. Trimming took 8 bases from V and 3 from J; bases not matched to a gene: 8. The CDR3 spans 14 residues.

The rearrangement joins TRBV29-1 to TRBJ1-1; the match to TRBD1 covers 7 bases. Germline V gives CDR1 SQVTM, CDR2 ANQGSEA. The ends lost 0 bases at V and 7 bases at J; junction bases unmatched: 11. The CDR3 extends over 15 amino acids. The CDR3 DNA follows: TGCAGCGTTGAAGAAATGGACAGGTTGGGGCTTGAAGCTTTCTTT. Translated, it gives CSVEEMDRLGLEAFF.

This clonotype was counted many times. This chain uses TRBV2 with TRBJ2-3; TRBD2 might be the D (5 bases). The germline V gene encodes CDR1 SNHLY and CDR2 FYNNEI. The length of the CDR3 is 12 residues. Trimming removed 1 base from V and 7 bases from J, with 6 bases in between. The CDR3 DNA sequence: TGTGCCAGCAGTGAAGGAGGGAATACGCAGTATTTT. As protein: CASSEGGNTQYF.

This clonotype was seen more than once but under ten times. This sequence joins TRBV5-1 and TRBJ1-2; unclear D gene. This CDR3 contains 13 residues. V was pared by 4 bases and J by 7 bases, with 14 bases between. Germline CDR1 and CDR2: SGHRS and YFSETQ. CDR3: CASSLHPEGGYTF. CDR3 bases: TGCGCCAGCAGCCTCCATCCCGAGGGTGGCTACACCTTC.

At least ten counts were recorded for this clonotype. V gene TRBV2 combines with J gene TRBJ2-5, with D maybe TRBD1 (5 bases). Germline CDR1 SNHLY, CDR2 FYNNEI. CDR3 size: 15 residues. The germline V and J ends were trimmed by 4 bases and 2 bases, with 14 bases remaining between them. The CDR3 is CASSAGQGPQETQYF. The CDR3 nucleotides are TGTGCCAGCAGTGCCGGGCAGGGTCCGCAAGAGACCCAGTACTTC.

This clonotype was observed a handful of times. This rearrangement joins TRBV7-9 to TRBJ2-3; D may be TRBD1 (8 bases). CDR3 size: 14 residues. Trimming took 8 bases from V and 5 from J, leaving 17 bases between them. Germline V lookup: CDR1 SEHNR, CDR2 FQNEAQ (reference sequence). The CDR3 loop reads CASPHTGGVDTQYF. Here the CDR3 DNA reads TGTGCCAGCCCCCATACAGGGGGGGTAGATACGCAGTATTTT. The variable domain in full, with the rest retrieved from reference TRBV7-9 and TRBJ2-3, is DTGVSQNPRHKITKRGQNVTFRCDPISEHNRLYWYRQTLGQGPEFLTYFQNEAQLEKSRLLSDRFSAERPKGSFSTLEIQRTEQGDSAMYLCASPHTGGVDTQYFGPGTRLTVL.

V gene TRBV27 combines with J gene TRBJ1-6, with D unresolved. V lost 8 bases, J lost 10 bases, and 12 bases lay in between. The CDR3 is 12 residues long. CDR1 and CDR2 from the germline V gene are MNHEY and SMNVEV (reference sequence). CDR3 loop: CASGRSSSPLHF. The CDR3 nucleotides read TGTGCCAGCGGGCGGAGTAGCTCACCCCTCCACTTT.